The 8 T cell receptor beta chains reported below all come from one sample, sequenced in a study of T cells after yellow fever vaccination. MiXCR, run by TCRdb on the 5' RACE reads, gives a single entry per CDR3 protein. In the table there are hundreds of thousands of distinct CDR3 sequences, roughly 12% of which are singletons. The sample consisted of PBMCs, taken on the day of the yellow fever booster vaccination. The source of these receptors is a man aged 30 to 39 who received the YFV17D yellow fever vaccine.

The V and J genes are TRBV12-3 or TRBV12-4 and TRBJ2-3; tentatively, D is TRBD2 (6 bases). The CDR3 has 14 amino acids. Trimming removed 7 bases from V and 9 bases from J, with 20 bases in between. In nucleotides, the CDR3 is TGTGCCAGCACCTCCTCGGGACTGGAGCACACGCAGTATTTT. Translated: CASTSSGLEHTQYF.

This clonotype has more than one count but fewer than ten. CDR3 in DNA: TGCAGTGCTAGAGCCCCCTTCCGTGCAACTAATGAAAAACTGTTTTTT. Translating it yields CSARAPFRATNEKLFF. The gene calls are TRBV20-1 and TRBJ1-4; no clear D. V was trimmed by 1 base and J by 0 bases, leaving 12 bases between them. The CDR3 runs to 16 residues. CDR1 is DFQATT, CDR2 SNEGSKA, per germline (reference sequence).

This clonotype was observed a few times. The rearrangement links TRBV5-1 to TRBJ2-7, with TRBD2 identical over 15 bases. The CDR3 has 16 residues. Germline CDR1 SGHRS, CDR2 YFSETQ. The ends lost 0 bases at V and 4 bases at J; junction bases unmatched: 2. CDR3 protein: CASSLGTSGRGYEQYF. DNA for the CDR3: TGCGCCAGCAGCTTGGGGACTAGCGGGAGGGGATACGAGCAGTACTTC.

This clonotype has only a few counts. V and J are TRBV20-1 and TRBJ1-1; no firm D call. Germline V gene data show CDR1 as DFQATT and CDR2 as SNEGSKA (reference sequence). This CDR3 spans 10 amino acids. Deletions cut 3 bases from V and 8 bases from J, with 7 bases between. CDR3 sequence: CSASLNEAFF. CDR3 sequence (DNA): TGCAGTGCTAGCCTCAACGAAGCTTTCTTT.

V usage is TRBV20-1 and J usage is TRBJ2-7; D call uncertain. The CDR3 has 14 amino acids. The germline V and J ends were trimmed by 3 bases and 3 bases, with 15 bases remaining between them. In germline, CDR1 is DFQATT, CDR2 SNEGSKA (reference sequence). The CDR3 reads CSASWSANLYEQYF. CDR3 coding DNA: TGCAGTGCTAGTTGGTCAGCGAATCTCTACGAGCAGTACTTC.

This clonotype has just a few counts. The gene calls are TRBV4-3 and TRBJ2-1; the D gene is possibly TRBD2 (5 bases). Germline assignment: CDR1 LGHNA and CDR2 YSLEER. V was shortened by 4 bases and J by 6 bases, with 13 bases between the two germline ends. The CDR3 loop spans 14 amino acids. The CDR3 sequence is CASSPFLGSNEQFF. Here the CDR3 DNA reads TGCGCCAGCAGCCCCTTTTTGGGGAGCAATGAGCAGTTCTTC.

The chain employs TRBV20-1 and TRBJ1-2; D ambiguous. V shed 6 bases and J shed 2 bases, with 13 bases lying between them. This CDR3 is 13 amino acids long. CDR1 is DFQATT and CDR2 is SNEGSKA in the germline V gene (reference sequence). The CDR3 DNA reads TGCAGTGCCCGTCTTGAACAAAACTATGGCTACACCTTC. Its translation: CSARLEQNYGYTF.

The rearrangement joins TRBV12-3 or TRBV12-4 to TRBJ2-5; a weak D match, TRBD2 (7 bases). The CDR3 consists of 14 residues. Trimming left V 1 base short and J 5 bases short, with 11 bases between. The CDR3 here is CASSLGGGWETQYF. In nucleotides, the CDR3 is TGTGCCAGCAGTTTAGGGGGGGGCTGGGAGACCCAGTACTTC.